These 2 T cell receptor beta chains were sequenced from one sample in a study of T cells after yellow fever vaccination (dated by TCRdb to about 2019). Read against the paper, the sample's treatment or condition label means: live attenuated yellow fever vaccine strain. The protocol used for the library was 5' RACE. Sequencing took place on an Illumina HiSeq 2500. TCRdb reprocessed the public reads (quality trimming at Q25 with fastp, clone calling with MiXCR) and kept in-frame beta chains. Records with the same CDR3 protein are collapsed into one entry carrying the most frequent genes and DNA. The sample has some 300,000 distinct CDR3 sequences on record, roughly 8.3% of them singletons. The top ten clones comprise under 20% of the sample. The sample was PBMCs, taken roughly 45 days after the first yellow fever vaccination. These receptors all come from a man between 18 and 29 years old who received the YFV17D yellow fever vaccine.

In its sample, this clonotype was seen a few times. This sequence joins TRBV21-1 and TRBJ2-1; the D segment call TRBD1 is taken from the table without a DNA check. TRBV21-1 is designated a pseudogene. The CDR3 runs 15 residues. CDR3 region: CASSKLWGRNNEQFF. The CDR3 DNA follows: TGTGCCAGCAGCAAATTGTGGGGGCGAAACAATGAGCAGTTCTTC.

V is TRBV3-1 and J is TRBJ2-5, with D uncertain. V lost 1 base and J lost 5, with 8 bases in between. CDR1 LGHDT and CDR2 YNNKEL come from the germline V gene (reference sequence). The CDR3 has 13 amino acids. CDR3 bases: TGTGCCAGCAGCCAAGCTCAAAGGGAGACCCAGTACTTC. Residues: CASSQAQRETQYF.